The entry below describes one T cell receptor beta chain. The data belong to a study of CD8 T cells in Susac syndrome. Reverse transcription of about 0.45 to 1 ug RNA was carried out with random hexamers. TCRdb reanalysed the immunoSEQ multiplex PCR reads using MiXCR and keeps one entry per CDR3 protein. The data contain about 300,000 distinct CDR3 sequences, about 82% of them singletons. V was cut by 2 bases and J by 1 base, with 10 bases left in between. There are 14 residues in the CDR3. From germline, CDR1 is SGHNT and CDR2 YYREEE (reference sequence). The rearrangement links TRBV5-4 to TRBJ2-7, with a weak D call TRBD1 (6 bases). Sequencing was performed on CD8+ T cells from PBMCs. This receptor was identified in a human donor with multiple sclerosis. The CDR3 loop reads CASSFDTGSYEQYF. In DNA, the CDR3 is TGTGCCAGCAGCTTTGACACAGGGTCCTACGAGCAGTACTTC.